Listed here are 20 T cell receptor beta chains from one sample, sequenced in a study of control samples from healthy donors and cancer patients. Repertoires were generated with immunoSEQ multiplex PCR, while TCRdb's copy carries only in-frame clones and drops some. The sample shows approximately 82,000 clones, around 87% of them seen only once. Sequencing input: blood. These receptors came from a man aged 50-60 years in good health.

This chain links TRBV3-1 (or the pseudogene TRBV3-2) with TRBJ1-2, with D unresolved. The CDR3 length is 13 residues. CDR1 is LGHDT and CDR2 is YNNKEL in the germline V gene (reference sequence). V was trimmed by 2 bases and J by 8 bases, leaving 12 bases between them. The CDR3 here is CASSQRGTMGYTF. DNA for the CDR3: TGTGCCAGCAGCCAACGTGGCACCATGGGCTACACCTTC.

This chain links TRBV5-6 with TRBJ2-3, with unresolved D. Germline CDR1 reads SGHDT; CDR2 reads YYEEEE. The CDR3 consists of 13 residues. V was pared by 2 bases and J by 0 bases, with 4 bases between. CDR3 DNA sequence: TGTGCCAGCAGCTTAGGCAGCACAGATACGCAGTATTTT. Residues: CASSLGSTDTQYF.

The chain has TRBV24-1 and TRBJ2-5; 10 bases agree with TRBD1. Germline V lookup: CDR1 KGHDR, CDR2 SFDVKD. This CDR3 has 16 residues. Trimming cost V 4 bases and J 0 bases; bases outside gene matches: 4. The CDR3 sequence: CATSEPGQGHQETQYF. In DNA, the CDR3 is TGTGCCACCAGTGAGCCGGGACAGGGGCACCAAGAGACCCAGTACTTC.

V and J are TRBV5-1 and TRBJ1-1, with 10 bases aligning to TRBD1. In germline, CDR1 is SGHRS, CDR2 YFSETQ. V gave up 4 bases and J gave up 4 bases; unmatched junction bases: 7. CDR3 length: 15 amino acids. CDR3 residues: CASSVTGGASTEAFF. Written as DNA, the CDR3 is TGCGCCAGCAGCGTGACAGGGGGCGCGTCCACTGAAGCTTTCTTT.

This chain connects TRBV14 to TRBJ1-4; D not resolved. Germline CDR1 is SGHDN and CDR2 is FVKESK. There are 13 residues in the CDR3. V was shortened by 1 base and J by 8 bases, with 8 bases between the two germline ends. In nucleotides, the CDR3 is TGTGCCAGCAGCCAAGTGTTTCCCGAAAAACTGTTTTTT. Amino acids: CASSQVFPEKLFF.

V and J are TRBV6-4 and TRBJ2-3; TRBD1 matches at 9 bases. V lost 4 bases and J lost 1; bases outside the gene matches: 3. Germline loops: CDR1 MRHNA, CDR2 SNTAGT. The CDR3 consists of 15 residues. The CDR3 nucleotides are TGTGCCAGCAGTGCTCGGACAGGGGGCACAGATACGCAGTATTTT. This encodes CASSARTGGTDTQYF.

This sequence joins TRBV2 and TRBJ1-5; 7 bases fit TRBD1. The germline CDR1 and CDR2 sequences are SNHLY and FYNNEI. The trim removed 6 bases at V and 7 bases at J, leaving 12 bases unmatched. This CDR3 comprises 15 residues. Written as DNA, the CDR3 is TGTGCCAGCAGATTGGGACCAGGGGGGGAGCAGCCCCAGCATTTT. It specifies CASRLGPGGEQPQHF.

Only one count was recorded for this clone. The chain is built from TRBV4-1 and TRBJ2-7, with 13 bases matching TRBD2. This CDR3 has 18 residues. Germline assignment: CDR1 MGHRA and CDR2 YSYEKL. Trimming removed 2 bases from V and 3 bases from J; junction bases left unmatched: 10. CDR3 nucleotides: TGCGCCAGCAGCCAACCGGGACTAGCGGGATTATCCGGCTACGAGCAGTACTTC. It encodes CASSQPGLAGLSGYEQYF.

V usage is TRBV18 and J usage is TRBJ1-2; D not resolved. CDR3 size: 13 residues. The V gene's germline CDR1 is KGHSH and CDR2 LQKENI. The V and J ends lost 6 bases and 4 bases respectively, with 12 bases between them. This chain's CDR3 is CASSREAGYGYTF. The CDR3 DNA reads TGTGCCAGCTCTCGTGAGGCGGGCTATGGCTACACCTTC.

The chain has TRBV11-2 and TRBJ1-1; D uncertain. Trimming removed 8 bases at V and 1 base at J, with 14 bases between. Germline assignment: CDR1 SGHAT and CDR2 FQNNGV. The CDR3 is 14 residues long. CDR3 in DNA: TGTGCCAGCCCGCCGGGCAGAACGAACACTGAAGCTTTCTTT. Encoded protein: CASPPGRTNTEAFF.

This rearrangement joins TRBV7-2 to TRBJ2-1, with D unclear. The CDR3 has 14 amino acids. The V end lost 3 bases, the J end lost 1 base, and 7 bases lay between the germline ends. In germline, CDR1 is SGHTA, CDR2 FQGNSA. The CDR3 DNA follows: TGTGCCAGCAGCTTTAGCATTTCCTACAATGAGCAGTTCTTC. Amino acids: CASSFSISYNEQFF.

The chain links TRBV6-4 to TRBJ1-3, with D perhaps TRBD1 (5 bases). The CDR3 covers 17 residues. The V end was cut by 0 bases, the J end by 0 bases, with 12 bases between. In germline, CDR1 is MRHNA, CDR2 SNTAGT. CDR3 coding DNA: TGTGCCAGCAGTGACTCAGGGACTGCATACTCTGGAAACACCATATATTTT. It specifies CASSDSGTAYSGNTIYF.

This chain joins TRBV7-9 and TRBJ1-2, with D possibly matching TRBD1 (6 bases). V was pared by 5 bases and J by 4 bases, with 11 bases between. Germline lookup yields CDR1 SEHNR and CDR2 FQNEAQ (reference sequence). The length of the CDR3 is 13 residues. The CDR3 loop is CASSGDNTYGYTF. The CDR3 region has the DNA TGTGCCAGCAGCGGGGACAACACCTATGGCTACACCTTC. Combining the CDR3 with reference TRBV7-9 and TRBJ1-2 gives the whole variable domain DTGVSQNPRHKITKRGQNVTFRCDPISEHNRLYWYRQTLGQGPEFLTYFQNEAQLEKSRLLSDRFSAERPKGSFSTLEIQRTEQGDSAMYLCASSGDNTYGYTFGSGTRLTVV.

V gene TRBV29-1 combines with J gene TRBJ1-4; D unresolved. With 2 bases removed from V and 4 bases from J, the gap between germline ends came to 8 bases. Germline-derived CDR1 and CDR2 are SQVTM and ANQGSEA. The CDR3 covers 13 residues. CDR3 DNA sequence: TGCAGCGTTGAATTCCGGTTTAATGAAAAACTGTTTTTT. It specifies CSVEFRFNEKLFF.

Note on this clone: Other DNA sequences of this sample code for an identical CDR3. V gene TRBV4-3 combines with J gene TRBJ2-3, with D perhaps matching TRBD2 (5 bases). Deletions cut 0 bases from V and 3 bases from J, with 13 bases between. The CDR3 runs 16 residues. CDR1 LGHNA and CDR2 YSLEER come from the germline V gene. The CDR3 region has the DNA TGCGCCAGCAGCCAAGATAAGTCGACGGGGACAGATACGCAGTATTTT. Encoded protein: CASSQDKSTGTDTQYF.

This clone was detected only once. The genes are TRBV13 and TRBJ2-1, with TRBD2 as a possible D gene (6 bases). This CDR3 region has 20 residues. Germline CDR1 is PRHDT and CDR2 is FYEKMQ (reference sequence). V was shortened by 2 bases and J by 0 bases, with 23 bases between the two germline ends. The chain's CDR3 is CASSLKLGLGRGSSYNEQFF. CDR3 DNA: TGTGCCAGCAGCTTAAAACTCGGTTTAGGGCGGGGTAGCTCCTACAATGAGCAGTTCTTC. Full variable domain (rest looked up from reference TRBV13 and TRBJ2-1): AAGVIQSPRHLIKEKRETATLKCYPIPRHDTVYWYQQGPGQDPQFLISFYEKMQSDKGSIPDRFSAQQFSDYHSELNMSSLELGDSALYFCASSLKLGLGRGSSYNEQFFGPGTRLTVL.

This clone was detected only once. This sequence joins TRBV6-4 and TRBJ2-5; TRBD2 aligns across 12 bases. The CDR3 totals 15 residues. V shed 4 bases and J 2 bases; nucleotides not matched to a gene: 2. Per germline, CDR1 MRHNA and CDR2 SNTAGT. The CDR3: CASSAGTSGQETQYF. The CDR3 nucleotides are TGTGCCAGCAGTGCTGGGACTAGCGGGCAAGAGACCCAGTACTTC.

The chain has TRBV20-1 and TRBJ2-1; TRBD1 or TRBD2 may be the D gene (5 bases each). The germline V gene encodes CDR1 DFQATT and CDR2 SNEGSKA (reference sequence). Between the trimmed V and J ends, which lost 6 bases and 7 bases, there was a span of 10 bases. There are 11 residues in the CDR3. CDR3 nucleotides: TGCAGTGCGCCGGGACCTAATGAGCAGTTCTTC. Protein: CSAPGPNEQFF.

The CDR3 sequence: CASSWGTGTVKNIQYF. The DNA of the CDR3 is TGTGCCAGCAGCTGGGGGACAGGGACGGTCAAAAACATTCAGTACTTC. This chain joins TRBV5-6 and TRBJ2-4; 9 positions match TRBD1. The CDR3 loop spans 16 amino acids. The germline CDR1 and CDR2 sequences are SGHDT and YYEEEE. The J segment lost 3 bases and the V segment lost 3 bases, leaving 7 bases of the junction unmatched.

V is TRBV5-1 and J is TRBJ2-1, with D perhaps TRBD1 (5 bases). The V gene lost 4 bases and the J gene lost 8 bases, with 16 bases spanning the gap. Germline V CDR1 and CDR2: SGHRS, YFSETQ. CDR3 size: 14 residues. The CDR3 reads CASSPRSTGDEQFF. The CDR3 DNA reads as TGCGCCAGCAGCCCCCGATCAACAGGCGATGAGCAGTTCTTC.